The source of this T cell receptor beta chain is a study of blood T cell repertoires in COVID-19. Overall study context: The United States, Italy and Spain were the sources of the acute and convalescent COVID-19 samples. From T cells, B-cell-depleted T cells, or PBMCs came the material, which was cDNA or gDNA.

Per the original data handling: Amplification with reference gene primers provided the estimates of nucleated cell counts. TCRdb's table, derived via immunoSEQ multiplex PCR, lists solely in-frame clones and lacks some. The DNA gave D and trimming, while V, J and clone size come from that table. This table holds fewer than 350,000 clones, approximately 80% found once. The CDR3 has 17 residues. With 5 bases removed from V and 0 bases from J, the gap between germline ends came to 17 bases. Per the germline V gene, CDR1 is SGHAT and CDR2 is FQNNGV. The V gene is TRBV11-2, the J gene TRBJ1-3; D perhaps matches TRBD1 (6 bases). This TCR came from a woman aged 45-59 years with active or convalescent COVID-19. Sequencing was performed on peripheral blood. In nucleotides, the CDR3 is TGTGCCAGCAGCCATCCTCAGGGGCAGTACTCTGGAAACACCATATATTTT. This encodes CASSHPQGQYSGNTIYF.